This T cell receptor beta chain originates from a study of blood T cell repertoires in COVID-19. Study background: Samples taken during acute and convalescent COVID-19 were collected in the United States, Italy and Spain.

Original processing notes: Cell counts per sample came from amplifying reference gene primers. Repertoires were generated with immunoSEQ multiplex PCR, while TCRdb's copy carries only in-frame clones and drops some. The V and J calls and clone size are taken from that table; D and trimming were inferred from the DNA. The table has approximately 74,000 clones, roughly 81% seen once. This CDR3 has 15 amino acids. Trimming took 8 bases from V and 0 from J; bases not matched to a gene: 3. The germline gives CDR1 MNHEY, CDR2 SVGAGI. The rearrangement uses TRBV6-5 and TRBJ2-2, with 10 bases aligning to TRBD2. The material sequenced was peripheral blood. This sequence originates from a man aged 65 to 85 with acute or convalescent COVID-19. For the CDR3, the DNA is TGTGCCAGCCTAGCGGGGGCACCGAACACCGGGGAGCTGTTTTTT. The encoded protein is CASLAGAPNTGELFF.